What follows are 20 T cell receptor beta chains derived from one specimen sequenced in a study of patients and donors after allogeneic stem cell transplantation. TCRdb reanalysed the RT-PCR reads using MiXCR and keeps one entry per CDR3 protein. The data hold about 410,000 distinct CDR3 sequences, with 16% observed a single time. Material for sequencing was blood, either unsorted or a sorted T cell fraction (not recorded which). These receptors were obtained from a human donor who was either an allogeneic HSCT recipient or a stem cell or donor lymphocyte infusion donor (not recorded which). It is not recorded whose cells these are; they may come from a transplant donor.

This chain connects TRBV7-2 to TRBJ2-1; D gene ambiguous. Per germline, CDR1 SGHTA and CDR2 FQGNSA. Trimming took off 4 bases at V and 9 bases at J, with 25 bases between the two ends. The length of the CDR3 is 17 residues. Here the CDR3 DNA reads TGTGCCAGCAGCTCATCAACCGGCTTCTTAGTGGGCTTTGAGCAGTTCTTC. It translates to CASSSSTGFLVGFEQFF.

The chain couples TRBV4-1 to TRBJ1-2; TRBD1 agrees at 7 bases. Trimming removed 3 bases from V and 2 bases from J; junction bases left unmatched: 3. CDR1 is MGHRA and CDR2 is YSYEKL in the germline V gene. The length of the CDR3 is 14 residues. CDR3 nucleotides: TGCGCCAGCAGCCACCCCAGGGGGAACTATGGCTACACCTTC. This codes for CASSHPRGNYGYTF.

The table lists this clonotype with a few counts. The chain carries TRBV7-9 and TRBJ2-3; D gene unclear. This CDR3 contains 14 residues. Between the trimmed V and J ends, which lost 5 bases and 2 bases, there was a span of 11 bases. The germline CDR1 and CDR2 sequences are SEHNR and FQNEAQ (reference sequence). CDR3 DNA: TGTGCCAGCAGCGCCTTAGAATACACAGATACGCAGTATTTT. It codes for CASSALEYTDTQYF.

The gene calls are TRBV3-1 and TRBJ1-4; D might be TRBD1 (5 bases). Germline V gene sequence: CDR1 LGHDT, CDR2 YNNKEL (reference sequence). V gave up 4 bases and J gave up 8 bases, with 14 bases separating them. This CDR3 has 14 amino acids. CDR3 sequence (DNA): TGTGCCAGCAGCCCGCGGGACTACCGGGAAAAACTGTTTTTT. Protein: CASSPRDYREKLFF.

This clonotype showed up just a few times. CDR3 nucleotide sequence: TGTGCCAGCAGCAAAGGAAGTAGCTCTCAAGACTCCTACGAGCAGTACTTC. Encoded protein: CASSKGSSSQDSYEQYF. This rearrangement joins TRBV21-1 to TRBJ2-7. TRBV21-1 is noted as a pseudogene. This CDR3 is built from 17 residues.

The chain is built from TRBV5-1 and TRBJ2-3; weak D call: TRBD1 (5 bases). CDR3 size: 15 residues. Between the trimmed V and J ends, which lost 7 bases and 0 bases, there was a span of 15 bases. CDR1 and CDR2 (germline): SGHRS, YFSETQ. The CDR3 here is CASVDLWGSTDTQYF. The DNA of the CDR3 is TGCGCCAGCGTTGACTTGTGGGGCAGCACAGATACGCAGTATTTT.

This clonotype came up a few times. This rearrangement joins TRBV4-2 to TRBJ2-5, with D perhaps being TRBD1 or TRBD2 (5 bases each). Per germline, CDR1 LGHNA and CDR2 YNFKEQ. The CDR3 sequence is 17 residues long. The V gene lost 3 bases and the J gene lost 3 bases, with 20 bases spanning the gap. CDR3 sequence reads: CASSQHNRDPEKETQYF. The CDR3, as DNA: TGTGCCAGCAGCCAGCATAACCGGGACCCCGAAAAAGAGACCCAGTACTTC.

This clonotype was observed a handful of times. The CDR3: CSVREGTGANVLTF. As DNA, the CDR3 is TGCAGCGTCCGTGAAGGGACTGGGGCCAACGTCCTGACTTTC. V usage is TRBV29-1 and J usage is TRBJ2-6; no clear D. This CDR3 is built from 14 residues. V was shortened by 6 bases and J by 2 bases, with 11 bases between the two germline ends. Looked up from germline, CDR1 is SQVTM and CDR2 is ANQGSEA. Together with reference TRBV29-1 and TRBJ2-6, the CDR3 gives the full variable domain: SAVISQKPSRDICQRGTSLTIQCQVDSQVTMMFWYRQQPGQSLTLIATANQGSEATYESGFVIDKFPISRPNLTFSTLTVSNMSPEDSSIYLCSVREGTGANVLTFGAGSRLTVL.

This clonotype was picked up many times. This chain's CDR3 is CASSLQGLFRNPYNEQFF. CDR3 nucleotide sequence: TGCGCCAGCAGCTTGCAAGGGCTATTCAGAAACCCCTACAATGAGCAGTTCTTC. This chain uses TRBV5-1 with TRBJ2-1; no clear D. This CDR3 region has 18 residues. Trimming shortened V by 1 base and J by 2 bases, and 19 bases separated the two germline ends. CDR1 SGHRS and CDR2 YFSETQ come from the germline V gene.

This sequence joins TRBV5-4 and TRBJ1-1; D gene unclear. Germline-derived CDR1 and CDR2 are SGHNT and YYREEE (reference sequence). The CDR3 has 12 amino acids. Deletions cut 1 base from V and 7 bases from J, with 8 bases between. The CDR3 region is CASSLIGGEAFF. The CDR3 DNA reads as TGTGCCAGCAGCTTGATAGGAGGTGAAGCTTTCTTT.

The rearrangement links TRBV30 to TRBJ2-7; 11 bases line up with TRBD2. This CDR3 has 19 residues. The V segment lost 2 bases and the J segment 2 bases; nucleotides outside the gene matches: 17. CDR1 and CDR2 from the germline V gene are GTSNPN and SVGIG (reference sequence). The CDR3 here is CAWSRLAGMGLGITYEQYF. CDR3 nucleotides: TGTGCCTGGAGTAGACTAGCGGGAATGGGCCTTGGGATTACCTACGAGCAGTACTTC.

This clonotype was detected ten times or more. The chain carries TRBV4-3 and TRBJ2-2, with D unresolved. The V and J ends lost 3 bases and 7 bases respectively, with 21 bases between them. The germline V gene has CDR1 LGHNA and CDR2 YSLEER. The length of the CDR3 is 17 residues. In DNA, the CDR3 is TGCGCCAGCAGCCAGACAATCCCTCCCTTGGCTGTCGGGGAGCTGTTTTTT. Translation: CASSQTIPPLAVGELFF.

This clonotype has only a few counts. This rearrangement joins TRBV7-8 to TRBJ1-1; 7 bases line up with TRBD1. Germline-derived CDR1 and CDR2 are SGHVS and FQNEAQ. V lost 7 bases and J lost 5; bases outside the gene matches: 4. CDR3 length: 12 amino acids. The CDR3 spells CASNVGQTEAFF. The CDR3, as DNA: TGTGCCAGCAACGTGGGACAGACTGAAGCTTTCTTT.

The rearrangement links TRBV27 to TRBJ2-7, with TRBD1 matching 9 bases. The CDR3 totals 13 residues. Germline trimming cut 5 bases from V and 6 bases from J; bases unmatched to any gene: 5. Germline lookup yields CDR1 MNHEY and CDR2 SMNVEV (reference sequence). The CDR3 nucleotides are TGTGCCAGCAGTATGGGACAGGGACCCGAGCAGTACTTC. Translated: CASSMGQGPEQYF.

V and J are TRBV19 and TRBJ1-3; no clear D gene. Germline lookup yields CDR1 LNHDA and CDR2 SQIVND (reference sequence). The CDR3 runs 15 residues. V was cut by 8 bases and J by 0 bases, with 14 bases left in between. This chain's CDR3 is CASPQPASSGNTIYF. In DNA form, the CDR3 reads TGTGCCAGTCCGCAGCCCGCTAGCTCTGGAAACACCATATATTTT.

On this clonotype itself: At one boundary the junction diverges from the germline segment, which might be a read error. The V gene is TRBV3-1, the J gene TRBJ2-2; D perhaps matches TRBD2 (5 bases). From germline, CDR1 is LGHDT and CDR2 YNNKEL (reference sequence). The length of the CDR3 is 13 residues. The CDR3 DNA is TGTGCCAGCACCCAACCACGGGGCGGGGAGCTGTTTTTT. Translated: CASTQPRGGELFF.

The rearrangement uses TRBV3-1 and TRBJ2-2, with D unclear. CDR1 LGHDT and CDR2 YNNKEL come from the germline V gene (reference sequence). This CDR3 contains 16 residues. The ends were cut back, 3 bases at V and 4 bases at J, with 15 bases in the middle. CDR3 bases: TGTGCCAGCAGCCACGAAGGGTGGTACGCCACCGGGGAGCTGTTTTTT. The encoded protein is CASSHEGWYATGELFF.

The J gene is TRBJ2-7, the V gene TRBV2; perhaps TRBD2 as D (6 bases). Germline V gene lookup returns CDR1 SNHLY and CDR2 FYNNEI. The CDR3 spans 14 residues. V was clipped by 6 bases and J by 0 bases, with 12 bases between them. CDR3 residues: CASSRDSGSYEQYF. CDR3 sequence (DNA): TGTGCCAGCAGCCGGGACTCCGGCTCCTACGAGCAGTACTTC.

This clonotype has only a few counts. The chain employs TRBV6-2 or TRBV6-3 and TRBJ1-5; D gene unclear. The length of the CDR3 is 11 residues. V dropped 5 bases and J dropped 3 bases, with 2 bases sitting between them. Germline V gives CDR1 MNHEY, CDR2 SVGEGT. CDR3 sequence: CASSNNQPQHF. For the CDR3, the DNA is TGTGCCAGCAGTAACAATCAGCCCCAGCATTTT.

This clonotype was picked up many times. The genes are TRBV12-3 or TRBV12-4 and TRBJ2-5, with D uncertain. The CDR3 spans 13 residues. Trimming removed 2 bases at V and 4 bases at J, with 8 bases between. CDR3 residues: CASSLIGRETQYF. The CDR3 DNA reads as TGTGCCAGCAGTTTAATTGGGCGAGAGACCCAGTACTTC.